This T cell receptor (beta chain) was obtained from a study of siplizumab effects on memory and regulatory T cells. Points from the study as a whole: Alloreactive sequences traceable to unstimulated CD4+ memory cells were significantly reduced by siplizumab. The diversity of naive T cells seemed greater than that of memory cells, and their alloresponse contribution seemed major. Unstimulated subsets captured only a minor fraction of alloreactive clones.

Trimming took 1 base from V and 5 from J; bases not matched to a gene: 5. Germline V gene sequence: CDR1 SEHNR, CDR2 FQNEAQ (reference sequence). This CDR3 has 16 amino acids. Clones were sequenced by immunoSEQ multiplex PCR, and TCRdb holds only the in-frame ones, with some missing. The sample shows 99,000 or so clones, roughly 92% of them seen only once. For this clone: Antigen: not known.

The sequence was collected from a human donor in good health. Material: Tregs sorted from blood. This chain joins TRBV7-9 and TRBJ2-4; TRBD1 matches 10 bases. CDR3 region: CASSLGWTGGQNIQYF. The CDR3 DNA reads as TGTGCCAGCAGCTTAGGCTGGACAGGGGGTCAAAACATTCAGTACTTC.